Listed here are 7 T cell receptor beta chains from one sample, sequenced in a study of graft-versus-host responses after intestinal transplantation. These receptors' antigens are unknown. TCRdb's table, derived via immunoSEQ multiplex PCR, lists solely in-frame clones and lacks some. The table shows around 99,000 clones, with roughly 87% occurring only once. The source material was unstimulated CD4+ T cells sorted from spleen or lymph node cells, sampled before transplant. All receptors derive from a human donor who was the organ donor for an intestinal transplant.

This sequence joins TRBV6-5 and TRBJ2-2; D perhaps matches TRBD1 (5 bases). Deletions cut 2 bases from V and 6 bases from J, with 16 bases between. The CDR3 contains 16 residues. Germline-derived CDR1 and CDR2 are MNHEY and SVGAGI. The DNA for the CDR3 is TGTGCCAGCAGTTACCTGCAAAGCTCAGGGCCCGGGGAGCTGTTTTTT. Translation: CASSYLQSSGPGELFF.

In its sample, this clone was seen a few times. As DNA, the CDR3 is TGTGCCAGCAGTGAAGAGGGTCTGGGGTATGTAGGAGCTTTCTTT. Its translation is CASSEEGLGYVGAFF. The chain recombines TRBV6-1 with TRBJ1-1; D call uncertain. The CDR3 covers 15 residues. Trimming removed 1 base at V and 10 bases at J, with 19 bases between. Germline values: CDR1 MNHNS, CDR2 SASEGT.

CDR3 protein: CASSLDRQGAGRKYEQYF. In DNA form, the CDR3 reads TGTGCCAGCAGCTTAGATCGTCAAGGGGCAGGGAGAAAGTACGAGCAGTACTTC. V and J are TRBV11-3 and TRBJ2-7, with D perhaps assigned TRBD1 or TRBD2 (5 bases each). The germline CDR1 and CDR2 sequences are SGHNT and YENEEA. The CDR3 runs to 18 residues. The germline V and J ends were trimmed by 0 bases and 4 bases, with 22 bases remaining between them.

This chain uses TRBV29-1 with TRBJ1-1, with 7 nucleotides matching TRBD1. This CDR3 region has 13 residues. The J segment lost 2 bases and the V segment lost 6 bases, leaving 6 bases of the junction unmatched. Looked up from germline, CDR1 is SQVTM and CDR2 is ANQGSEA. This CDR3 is CSVAGQANTEAFF. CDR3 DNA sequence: TGCAGCGTGGCTGGACAGGCAAACACTGAAGCTTTCTTT.

The chain's CDR3 is CASSTGQEETQYF. CDR3 DNA sequence: TGTGCCAGTAGTACGGGACAAGAGGAGACCCAGTACTTC. The gene calls are TRBV19 and TRBJ2-5; the D gene is possibly TRBD1 (6 bases). The CDR3 consists of 13 residues. Germline V gives CDR1 LNHDA, CDR2 SQIVND (reference sequence). Trimming pared 4 bases from V and 5 bases from J, leaving 11 bases between. Looking up the rest from reference TRBV19 and TRBJ2-5 gives the full variable domain: DGGITQSPKYLFRKEGQNVTLSCEQNLNHDAMYWYRQDPGQGLRLIYYSQIVNDFQKGDIAEGYSVSREKKESFPLTVTSAQKNPTAFYLCASSTGQEETQYFGPGTRLLVL.

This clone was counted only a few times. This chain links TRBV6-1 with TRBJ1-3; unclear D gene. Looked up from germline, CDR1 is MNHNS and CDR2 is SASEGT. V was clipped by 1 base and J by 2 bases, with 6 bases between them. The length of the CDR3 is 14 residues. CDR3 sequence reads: CASSEGRPGNTIYF. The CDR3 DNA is TGTGCCAGCAGTGAAGGGCGGCCTGGAAACACCATATATTTT.

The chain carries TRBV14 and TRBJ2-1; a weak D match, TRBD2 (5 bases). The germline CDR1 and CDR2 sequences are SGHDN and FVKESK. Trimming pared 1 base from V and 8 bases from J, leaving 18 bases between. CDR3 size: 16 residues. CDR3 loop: CASSQASYRGGDEQFF. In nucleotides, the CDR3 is TGTGCCAGCAGCCAAGCGAGTTATCGGGGTGGGGATGAGCAGTTCTTC.